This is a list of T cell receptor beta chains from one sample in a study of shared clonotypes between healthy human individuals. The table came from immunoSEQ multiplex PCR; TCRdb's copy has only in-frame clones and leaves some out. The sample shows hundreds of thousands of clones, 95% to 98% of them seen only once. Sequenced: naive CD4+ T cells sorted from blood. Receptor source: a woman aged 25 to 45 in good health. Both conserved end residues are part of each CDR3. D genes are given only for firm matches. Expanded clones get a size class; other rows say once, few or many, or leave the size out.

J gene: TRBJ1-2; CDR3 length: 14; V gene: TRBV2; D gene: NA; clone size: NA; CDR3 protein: CASKVDGPIDGYTF; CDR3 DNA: TGTGCCAGCAAAGTCGATGGACCGATCGATGGCTACACCTTC
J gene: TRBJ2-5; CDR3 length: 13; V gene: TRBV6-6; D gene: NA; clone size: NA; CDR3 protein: CASRKGGEETQYF; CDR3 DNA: TGTGCCAGCAGGAAGGGGGGAGAAGAGACCCAGTACTTC
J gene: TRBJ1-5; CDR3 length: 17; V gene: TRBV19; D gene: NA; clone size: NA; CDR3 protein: CASSIGRRVNRGQPQHF; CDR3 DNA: TGTGCCAGTAGTATAGGAAGGAGAGTGAACCGGGGACAGCCCCAGCATTTT
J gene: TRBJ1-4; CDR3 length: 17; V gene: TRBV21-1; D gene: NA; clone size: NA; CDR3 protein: CASSSPRQGPGNEKLFF; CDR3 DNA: TGTGCCAGCAGCTCCCCACGACAGGGGCCGGGGAATGAAAAACTGTTTTTT
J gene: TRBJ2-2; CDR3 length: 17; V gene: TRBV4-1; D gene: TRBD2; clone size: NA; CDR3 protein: CASSQGSGREKSGELFF; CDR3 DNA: TGCGCCAGCAGCCAAGGTTCCGGGCGGGAGAAGTCCGGGGAGCTGTTTTTT
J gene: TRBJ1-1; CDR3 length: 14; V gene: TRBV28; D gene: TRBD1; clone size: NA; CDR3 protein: CASRQQGAGTEAFF; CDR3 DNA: TGTGCCAGCAGACAACAGGGGGCAGGGACTGAAGCTTTCTTT
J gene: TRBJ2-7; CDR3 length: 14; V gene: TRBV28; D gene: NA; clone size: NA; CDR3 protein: CASGGGGATYEQYF; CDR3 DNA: TGTGCCAGCGGGGGAGGTGGGGCGACCTACGAGCAGTACTTC
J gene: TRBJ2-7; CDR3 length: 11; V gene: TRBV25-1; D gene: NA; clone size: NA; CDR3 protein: CASSGNYEQYF; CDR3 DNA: TGTGCCAGCAGTGGGAACTACGAGCAGTACTTC
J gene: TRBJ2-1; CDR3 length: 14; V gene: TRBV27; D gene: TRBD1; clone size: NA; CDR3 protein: CASSLKQGYNEQFF; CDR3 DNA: TGTGCCAGCAGTCTAAAACAGGGGTACAATGAGCAGTTCTTC
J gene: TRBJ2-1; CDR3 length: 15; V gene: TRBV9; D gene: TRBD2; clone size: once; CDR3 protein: CASSVAGGSYNEQFF; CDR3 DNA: TGTGCCAGCAGCGTAGCGGGAGGGTCCTACAATGAGCAGTTCTTC
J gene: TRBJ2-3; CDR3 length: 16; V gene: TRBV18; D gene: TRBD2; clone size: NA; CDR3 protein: CASSPLEGGRTDTQYF; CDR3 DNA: TGTGCCAGCTCACCCCTCGAGGGAGGGCGCACAGATACGCAGTATTTT
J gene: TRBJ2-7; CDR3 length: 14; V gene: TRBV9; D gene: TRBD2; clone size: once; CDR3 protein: CASSRTSGTYEQYF; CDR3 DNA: TGTGCCAGCAGCAGAACTAGCGGGACCTACGAGCAGTACTTC
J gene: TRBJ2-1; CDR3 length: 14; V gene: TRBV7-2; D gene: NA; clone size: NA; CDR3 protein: CASSPDVFYNEQFF; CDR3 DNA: TGTGCCAGCAGCCCAGACGTTTTTTACAATGAGCAGTTCTTC
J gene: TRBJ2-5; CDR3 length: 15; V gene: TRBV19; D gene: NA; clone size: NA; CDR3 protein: CASSGVAEPQETQYF; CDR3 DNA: TGTGCCAGTAGTGGGGTAGCGGAACCACAAGAGACCCAGTACTTC
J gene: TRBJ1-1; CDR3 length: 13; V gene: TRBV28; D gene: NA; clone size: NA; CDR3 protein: CASSLPPFAEAFF; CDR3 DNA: TGTGCCAGCAGTTTACCCCCATTCGCTGAAGCTTTCTTT
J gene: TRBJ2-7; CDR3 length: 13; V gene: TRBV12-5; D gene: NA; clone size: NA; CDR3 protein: CASGLYSSGEQYF; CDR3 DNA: TGTGCTAGTGGCCTTTACAGTTCCGGCGAGCAGTACTTC
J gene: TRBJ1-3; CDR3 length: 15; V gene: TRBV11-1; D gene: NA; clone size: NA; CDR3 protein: CASSYGDHSGNTIYF; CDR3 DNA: TGTGCCAGCAGCTACGGGGATCACTCTGGAAACACCATATATTTT
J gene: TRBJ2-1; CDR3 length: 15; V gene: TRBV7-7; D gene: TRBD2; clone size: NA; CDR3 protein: CASSPLAGGADEQFF; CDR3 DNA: TGTGCCAGCAGCCCTCTAGCGGGAGGGGCGGATGAGCAGTTCTTC
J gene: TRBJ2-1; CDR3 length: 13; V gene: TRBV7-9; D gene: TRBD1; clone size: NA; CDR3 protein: CAGGQGISNEQFF; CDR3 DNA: TGTGCCGGCGGACAGGGTATTTCAAATGAGCAGTTCTTC
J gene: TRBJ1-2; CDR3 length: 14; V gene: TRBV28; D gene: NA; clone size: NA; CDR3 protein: CASTTVGPPGGYTF; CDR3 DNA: TGTGCCAGCACCACCGTGGGTCCTCCGGGGGGCTACACCTTC
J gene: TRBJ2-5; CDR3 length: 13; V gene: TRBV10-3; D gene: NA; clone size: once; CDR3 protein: CAIRGADQETQYF; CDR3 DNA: TGTGCCATCCGAGGGGCGGATCAAGAGACCCAGTACTTC
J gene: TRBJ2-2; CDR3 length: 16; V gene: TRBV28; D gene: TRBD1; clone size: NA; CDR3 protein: CASSLLTGANTGELFF; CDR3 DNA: TGTGCCAGCAGTTTATTAACAGGGGCGAACACCGGGGAGCTGTTTTTT
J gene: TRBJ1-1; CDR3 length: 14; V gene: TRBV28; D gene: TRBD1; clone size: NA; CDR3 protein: CASRPTGGHTEAFF; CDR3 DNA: TGTGCCAGCCGCCCGACAGGGGGCCACACTGAAGCTTTCTTT
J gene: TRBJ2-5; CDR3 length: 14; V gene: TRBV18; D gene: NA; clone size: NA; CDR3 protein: CASSPGTHQETQYF; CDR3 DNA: TGTGCCAGCTCACCAGGGACACACCAAGAGACCCAGTACTTC
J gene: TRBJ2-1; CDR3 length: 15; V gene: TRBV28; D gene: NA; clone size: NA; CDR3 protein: CASRNTGSGYNEQFF; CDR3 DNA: TGTGCCAGCAGAAATACAGGAAGCGGCTACAATGAGCAGTTCTTC
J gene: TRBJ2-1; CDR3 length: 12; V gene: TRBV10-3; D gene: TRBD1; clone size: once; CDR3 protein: CAISEQDREQFF; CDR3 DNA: TGTGCCATCAGTGAGCAGGACAGGGAGCAGTTCTTC
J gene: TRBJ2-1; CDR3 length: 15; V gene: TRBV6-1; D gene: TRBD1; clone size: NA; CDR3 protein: CASSGGQGADNEQFF; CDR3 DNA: TGTGCCAGCAGTGGGGGACAGGGGGCCGACAATGAGCAGTTCTTC
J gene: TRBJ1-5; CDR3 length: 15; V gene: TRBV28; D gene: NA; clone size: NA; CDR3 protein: CASSPQGNGNQPQHF; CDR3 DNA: TGTGCCAGCAGTCCCCAGGGGAATGGCAATCAGCCCCAGCATTTT
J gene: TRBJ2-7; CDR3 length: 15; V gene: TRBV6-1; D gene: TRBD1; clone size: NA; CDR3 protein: CASSGAGTATYEQYF; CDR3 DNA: TGTGCCAGCAGTGGAGCCGGGACAGCAACCTACGAGCAGTACTTC
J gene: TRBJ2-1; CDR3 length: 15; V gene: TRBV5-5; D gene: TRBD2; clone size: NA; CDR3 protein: CASSPPAGGYNEQFF; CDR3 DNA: TGTGCCAGCAGCCCCCCAGCGGGAGGTTACAATGAGCAGTTCTTC
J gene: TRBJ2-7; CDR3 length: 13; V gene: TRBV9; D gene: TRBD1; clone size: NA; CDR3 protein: CASSGTGQNEQYF; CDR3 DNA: TGTGCCAGCAGCGGGACAGGCCAGAACGAGCAGTACTTC
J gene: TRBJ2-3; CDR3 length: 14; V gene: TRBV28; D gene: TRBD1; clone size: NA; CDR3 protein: CASSGQGVPDTQYF; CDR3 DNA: TGTGCCAGCAGTGGACAGGGGGTACCAGATACGCAGTATTTT
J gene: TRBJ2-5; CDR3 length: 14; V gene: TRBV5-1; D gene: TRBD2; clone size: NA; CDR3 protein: CASSGGRGPETQYF; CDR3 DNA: TGCGCCAGCAGCGGAGGGAGGGGACCAGAGACCCAGTACTTC
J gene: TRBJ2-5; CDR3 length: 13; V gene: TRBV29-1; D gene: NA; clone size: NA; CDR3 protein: CSVIRGFGETQYF; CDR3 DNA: TGCAGCGTCATCCGGGGGTTTGGGGAGACCCAGTACTTC
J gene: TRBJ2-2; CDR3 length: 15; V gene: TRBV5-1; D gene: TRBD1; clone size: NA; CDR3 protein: CASSWDRANTGELFF; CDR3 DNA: TGCGCCAGCAGCTGGGACAGGGCGAACACCGGGGAGCTGTTTTTT
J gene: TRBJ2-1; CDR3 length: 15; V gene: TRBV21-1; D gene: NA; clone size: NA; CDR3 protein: CASRNLTGGNNEQFF; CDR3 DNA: TGTGCCAGCAGAAACTTGACAGGGGGTAACAATGAGCAGTTCTTC
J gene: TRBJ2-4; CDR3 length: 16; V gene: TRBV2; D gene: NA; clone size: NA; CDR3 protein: CASSDPGRLAKNIQYF; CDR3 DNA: TGTGCCAGCAGTGACCCGGGACGCCTAGCCAAAAACATTCAGTACTTC
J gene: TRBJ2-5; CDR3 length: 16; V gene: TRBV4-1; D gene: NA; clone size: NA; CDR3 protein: CASSQVGLDPRETQYF; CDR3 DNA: TGCGCCAGCAGCCAAGTGGGCCTCGATCCGAGGGAGACCCAGTACTTC
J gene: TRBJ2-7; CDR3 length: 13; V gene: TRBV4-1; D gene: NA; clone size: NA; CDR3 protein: CASSQFRDSEQYF; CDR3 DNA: TGCGCCAGCAGCCAATTCCGAGACAGCGAGCAGTACTTC
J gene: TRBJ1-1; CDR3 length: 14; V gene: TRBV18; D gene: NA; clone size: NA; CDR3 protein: CASSPPAMNTEAFF; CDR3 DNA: TGTGCCAGCTCACCACCGGCCATGAACACTGAAGCTTTCTTT
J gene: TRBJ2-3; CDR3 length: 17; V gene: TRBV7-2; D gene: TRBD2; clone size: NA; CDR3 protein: CASSGRGTSGSRPPQYF; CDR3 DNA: TGTGCCAGCAGCGGCCGCGGGACTAGCGGGAGTAGGCCCCCGCAGTATTTT
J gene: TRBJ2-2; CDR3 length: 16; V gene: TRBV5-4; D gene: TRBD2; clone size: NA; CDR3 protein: CASSPRTSAVGGELFF; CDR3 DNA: TGTGCCAGCAGCCCGCGGACTAGCGCCGTGGGCGGGGAGCTGTTTTTT
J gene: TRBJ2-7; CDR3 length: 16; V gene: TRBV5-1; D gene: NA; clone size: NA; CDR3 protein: CASSLWAGTDSYEQYF; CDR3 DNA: TGCGCCAGCAGCTTGTGGGCCGGGACCGACTCCTACGAGCAGTACTTC
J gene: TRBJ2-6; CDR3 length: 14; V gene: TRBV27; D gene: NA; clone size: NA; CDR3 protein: CASRPSSGANVLTF; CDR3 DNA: TGTGCCAGCCGACCCAGCTCTGGGGCCAACGTCCTGACTTTC
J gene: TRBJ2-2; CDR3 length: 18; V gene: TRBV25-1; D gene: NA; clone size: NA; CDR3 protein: CASSEYISGISNTGELFF; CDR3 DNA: TGTGCCAGCAGTGAATATATATCCGGGATATCGAACACCGGGGAGCTGTTTTTT
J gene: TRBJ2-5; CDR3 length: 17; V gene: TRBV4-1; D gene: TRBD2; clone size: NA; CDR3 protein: CASSQGIVAGVVETQYF; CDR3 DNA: TGCGCCAGCAGCCAAGGGATCGTAGCGGGAGTCGTAGAGACCCAGTACTTC